This passage covers 30 T cell receptor beta chains from one sample sequenced in a study of identical twins. TCRdb reanalysed the 5' RACE reads using MiXCR and keeps one entry per CDR3 protein. The table includes just under 550,000 distinct CDR3 sequences, around 15% detected once. The data also belong to a second study, concerning yellow fever vaccine responses in identical twins.

The sequencing sample was made of CD4+ T cells sorted from blood. The receptors originated from a young woman in good health.

This clonotype was counted only a few times. The V call is TRBV12-3 or TRBV12-4, the J call TRBJ2-1; D is perhaps TRBD1 or TRBD2 (6 bases each). The CDR3 is 15 residues long. V was shortened by 3 bases and J by 7 bases, with 16 bases between the two germline ends. CDR3 in DNA: TGTGCCAGCAGTTTTCTAGGGGGGCCCAGGAATGAGCAGTTCTTC. It encodes CASSFLGGPRNEQFF.

The V and J genes are TRBV5-1 and TRBJ2-3, with 10 bases fitting TRBD1. The V and J ends lost 0 bases and 4 bases, in that order; junction bases with no gene match: 5. Germline V gene data show CDR1 as SGHRS and CDR2 as YFSETQ. The length of the CDR3 is 16 residues. CDR3 nucleotides: TGCGCCAGCAGCTTGGCGGGACAGGGGAGCGCAGATACGCAGTATTTT. Amino acids: CASSLAGQGSADTQYF.

V usage is TRBV11-2 and J usage is TRBJ2-5, with D possibly TRBD2 on 6 matching bases. Germline loops: CDR1 SGHAT, CDR2 FQNNGV. Trimming cost V 8 bases and J 5 bases, with 12 bases left between them. CDR3 length equals 12 residues. This CDR3 reads CASRRGKETQYF. CDR3 coding DNA: TGTGCCAGCCGGAGGGGCAAGGAGACCCAGTACTTC.

The chain uses TRBV29-1 and TRBJ1-1; no definite D call. The CDR3 has 11 amino acids. The V gene lost 2 bases and the J gene lost 2 bases, with 3 bases spanning the gap. Germline loops: CDR1 SQVTM, CDR2 ANQGSEA. CDR3 nucleotide sequence: TGCAGCGTTGAACCTAACACTGAAGCTTTCTTT. Its translation is CSVEPNTEAFF.

This chain connects TRBV20-1 to TRBJ2-3; D possibly corresponds to TRBD1 (5 bases). CDR1 and CDR2 from the germline V gene are DFQATT and SNEGSKA (reference sequence). The V end was cut by 3 bases, the J end by 0 bases, with 10 bases between. The CDR3 runs to 14 residues. The CDR3 loop is CSASRPGSTDTQYF. CDR3 bases: TGCAGTGCTAGTCGGCCAGGGAGCACAGATACGCAGTATTTT.

The V and J genes are TRBV28 and TRBJ2-7, with D maybe TRBD1 (6 bases). The CDR3 totals 12 residues. Trimming cost V 6 bases and J 9 bases, with 15 bases left between them. From germline, CDR1 is MDHEN and CDR2 SYDVKM. CDR3 region: CASRLQGSRQYF. The DNA of the CDR3 is TGTGCCAGCAGGTTACAGGGCTCGAGGCAGTACTTC.

This sequence joins TRBV2 and TRBJ2-7; D gene unclear. In germline, CDR1 is SNHLY, CDR2 FYNNEI. CDR3 length: 12 amino acids. Deletions cut 6 bases from V and 7 bases from J, with 13 bases between. The CDR3 sequence: CASSLLEEEQYF. The DNA for the CDR3 is TGTGCCAGCAGCCTCCTCGAGGAGGAGCAGTACTTC.

This clonotype was counted between two and nine times. The chain carries TRBV27 and TRBJ2-3; no clear D gene. Looked up from germline, CDR1 is MNHEY and CDR2 is SMNVEV (reference sequence). Deletions cut 2 bases from V and 0 bases from J, with 6 bases between. The length of the CDR3 is 14 residues. CDR3 in amino acids: CASSLRVSTDTQYF. As DNA, the CDR3 is TGTGCCAGCAGTTTAAGGGTTAGCACAGATACGCAGTATTTT.

For this clonotype: A junction end diverges from the germline sequence, so it may reflect a read error. The chain has TRBV5-1 and TRBJ1-6; the match to TRBD1 covers 7 bases. The CDR3 loop spans 14 amino acids. Looked up from germline, CDR1 is SGHRS and CDR2 is YFSETQ. The DNA for the CDR3 is TGCGCCTGCAGCTATGGACAGGATAATTCACCCCTCCACTTT. Amino acid sequence: CACSYGQDNSPLHF.

V gene TRBV20-1 combines with J gene TRBJ1-6, with 9 bases identical to TRBD1. The CDR3 runs to 17 residues. Germline loops: CDR1 DFQATT, CDR2 SNEGSKA (reference sequence). V was pared by 6 bases and J by 0 bases, with 9 bases of the junction left unmatched. The CDR3 region is CSAGRGQGSSYNSPLHF. CDR3 nucleotides: TGCAGTGCCGGGCGTGGACAGGGGAGCTCCTATAATTCACCCCTCCACTTT.

The chain combines TRBV5-1 with TRBJ2-1, with 9 bases that match TRBD2. J gave up 5 bases and V 4 bases, and 4 bases lay outside the gene matches. This CDR3 spans 14 amino acids. The germline gives CDR1 SGHRS, CDR2 YFSETQ. The CDR3 DNA follows: TGCGCCAGCAGCATTAGCGGGAGCAACAATGAGCAGTTCTTC. The encoded protein is CASSISGSNNEQFF.

V and J are TRBV3-1 and TRBJ2-2, with a weak D call TRBD1 (5 bases). The germline V gene encodes CDR1 LGHDT and CDR2 YNNKEL (reference sequence). V lost 2 bases and J 1 base, leaving 8 bases between the germline ends. This CDR3 comprises 15 residues. The CDR3 bases are TGTGCCAGCAGCCAAACTACAGGGAACACCGGGGAGCTGTTTTTT. Encoded protein: CASSQTTGNTGELFF.

The gene calls are TRBV29-1 and TRBJ2-3, with D unresolved. The CDR3 covers 15 residues. Deletions cut 6 bases from V and 0 bases from J, with 16 bases between. The germline V gene encodes CDR1 SQVTM and CDR2 ANQGSEA. The CDR3 DNA sequence: TGCAGCGTGGCCAAGGCGGCACCTAGCACAGATACGCAGTATTTT. Its protein is CSVAKAAPSTDTQYF.

V gene TRBV20-1 combines with J gene TRBJ2-3; a possible D gene is TRBD1 (6 bases). The CDR3 runs to 13 residues. Germline V gene lookup returns CDR1 DFQATT and CDR2 SNEGSKA (reference sequence). The V end lost 1 base, the J end lost 4 bases, and 9 bases lay between the germline ends. CDR3 DNA sequence: TGCAGTGCTAGAGTGGGGGCCCCAGATACGCAGTATTTT. It encodes CSARVGAPDTQYF.

V gene TRBV28 combines with J gene TRBJ1-2; no reliable D call. Germline-derived CDR1 and CDR2 are MDHEN and SYDVKM. CDR3 size: 13 residues. With 6 bases removed from V and 4 bases from J, the gap between germline ends came to 12 bases. The CDR3 sequence: CASRERSSYGYTF. In DNA, the CDR3 is TGTGCCAGCAGAGAAAGGTCCTCCTATGGCTACACCTTC.

This sequence joins TRBV12-3 or TRBV12-4 and TRBJ1-6; 9 nucleotides line up with TRBD1. CDR3 length: 16 amino acids. The J segment lost 5 bases and the V segment lost 5 bases, leaving 7 bases of the junction unmatched. The CDR3 sequence is CASSTPTGGNNSPLHF. CDR3 DNA: TGTGCCAGCAGTACCCCGACAGGGGGAAATAATTCACCCCTCCACTTT.

This clonotype appeared a few times. The chain combines TRBV20-1 with TRBJ1-1; D remains unclear. CDR1 DFQATT and CDR2 SNEGSKA come from the germline V gene (reference sequence). The CDR3 extends over 14 amino acids. Trimming cost V 3 bases and J 5 bases, with 16 bases left between them. The CDR3 coding sequence is TGCAGTGCTAGTATCCTGGCCGGCGGGACTGAAGCTTTCTTT. It encodes CSASILAGGTEAFF.

This clonotype was observed a single time. The V gene is TRBV4-1, the J gene TRBJ2-5; 11 nucleotides match TRBD2. The CDR3 has 17 residues. V trimming: 1 base; J trimming: 5 bases; junction bases outside the gene matches: 9. CDR1 and CDR2 from the germline V gene are MGHRA and YSYEKL. The CDR3 DNA reads as TGCGCCAGCAGCCAAGGGAATAGCGGGGGGGCCCCGGAGACCCAGTACTTC. This translates into CASSQGNSGGAPETQYF.

The J gene is TRBJ1-5, the V gene TRBV6-5; no clear D. Germline V gene data show CDR1 as MNHEY and CDR2 as SVGAGI. This CDR3 contains 13 residues. With 2 bases removed from V and 2 bases from J, the gap between germline ends came to 4 bases. The CDR3 region is CASSYVGNQPQHF. CDR3 sequence (DNA): TGTGCCAGCAGTTACGTGGGCAATCAGCCCCAGCATTTT.

This chain joins TRBV7-3 and TRBJ2-5, with TRBD2 matching over 10 bases. CDR3 size: 15 residues. In germline, CDR1 is SGHTA, CDR2 FQGTGA. Germline trimming cut 0 bases from V and 4 bases from J; bases unmatched to any gene: 2. In DNA form, the CDR3 reads TGTGCCAGCAGCTTAACGGGACTAGCGTCAGAGACCCAGTACTTC. It yields the protein CASSLTGLASETQYF.

At least ten counts were recorded for this clonotype. CDR3 sequence reads: CASSQSGTRGSYEQYF. CDR3 in DNA: TGTGCCAGCAGCCAAAGTGGGACGCGGGGATCCTACGAGCAGTACTTC. The chain combines TRBV7-8 with TRBJ2-7; a weak D match, TRBD2 (6 bases). The V gene lost 5 bases and the J gene lost 1 base, with 18 bases spanning the gap. Germline CDR1 SGHVS, CDR2 FQNEAQ. The CDR3 contains 16 residues.

The chain is built from TRBV28 and TRBJ1-6; no definite D call. V was shortened by 7 bases and J by 5 bases, with 3 bases between the two germline ends. Germline CDR1 MDHEN, CDR2 SYDVKM. The CDR3 is 11 amino acids. CDR3 DNA: TGTGCCAGCAAAGATAATTCACCCCTCCACTTT. It yields the protein CASKDNSPLHF.

This clonotype was picked up many times. The chain recombines TRBV7-8 with TRBJ1-6; 7 nucleotides agree with TRBD1. Germline assignment: CDR1 SGHVS and CDR2 FQNEAQ. V lost 5 bases to trimming and J lost 8 bases; unmatched junction nucleotides: 3. The CDR3 runs 13 residues. As DNA, the CDR3 is TGTGCCAGCAGCATAACAGGGGATTCACCCCTCCACTTT. As protein: CASSITGDSPLHF.

The chain carries TRBV7-2 and TRBJ2-3; 10 positions agree with TRBD2. Looked up from germline, CDR1 is SGHTA and CDR2 is FQGNSA. There are 16 residues in the CDR3. V gave up 5 bases and J gave up 0 bases; unmatched junction bases: 5. CDR3 nucleotide sequence: TGTGCCAGCAGCACTGGACTAGCGGCTAGCACAGATACGCAGTATTTT. This gives the protein CASSTGLAASTDTQYF.

This chain joins TRBV20-1 and TRBJ2-2; D remains ambiguous. V gave up 5 bases and J gave up 2 bases, with 12 bases separating them. Germline loops: CDR1 DFQATT, CDR2 SNEGSKA (reference sequence). The CDR3 is 14 residues long. The CDR3 protein is CSAGQPGNTGELFF. CDR3 sequence (DNA): TGCAGTGCTGGTCAACCAGGAAACACCGGGGAGCTGTTTTTT.

This sequence joins TRBV12-3 or TRBV12-4 and TRBJ2-3, with 7 bases matching TRBD1. J was trimmed by 4 bases and V by 5 bases; bases with no gene match: 6. The CDR3 loop spans 14 amino acids. The CDR3, as DNA: TGTGCCAGCAGTGTTTCACAGGGGCCAGATACGCAGTATTTT. Encoded protein: CASSVSQGPDTQYF.

The CDR3 loop is CASSLWILAGGPDTGELFF. The CDR3 DNA follows: TGTGCCAGCAGTTTGTGGATACTAGCGGGGGGGCCGGACACCGGGGAGCTGTTTTTT. The rearrangement uses TRBV12-3 or TRBV12-4 and TRBJ2-2; 13 bases line up with TRBD2. Losses at the gene ends were 3 bases for V and 3 bases for J; bases not matched to a gene: 10. There are 19 residues in the CDR3.

This clonotype occurred a few times. The chain combines TRBV6-1 with TRBJ2-1; a possible D gene is TRBD2 (5 bases). The CDR3 covers 13 residues. Trimming cost V 6 bases and J 0 bases, with 6 bases left between them. Germline CDR1 and CDR2: MNHNS and SASEGT. CDR3 amino acids: CASRTSSYNEQFF. CDR3 DNA sequence: TGTGCCAGCAGAACTAGCTCCTACAATGAGCAGTTCTTC.

The CDR3, as DNA: TGTGCCAGCGGACCGGGGGCTAGCACAGATACGCAGTATTTT. It encodes CASGPGASTDTQYF. J is TRBJ2-3 and V is TRBV7-9; D is perhaps TRBD1 or TRBD2 (6 bases each). Trimming shortened V by 8 bases and J by 0 bases, and 12 bases separated the two germline ends. Germline V gene data show CDR1 as SEHNR and CDR2 as FQNEAQ (reference sequence). The CDR3 totals 14 residues.

This clonotype was seen ten or more times. The rearrangement links TRBV2 to TRBJ2-3; the D is unclear. Germline CDR1 and CDR2: SNHLY and FYNNEI. V dropped 4 bases and J dropped 0 bases, with 5 bases sitting between them. The CDR3 has 13 residues. The CDR3 DNA follows: TGTGCCAGCAGTGGGGATAGCACAGATACGCAGTATTTT. Encoded protein: CASSGDSTDTQYF.